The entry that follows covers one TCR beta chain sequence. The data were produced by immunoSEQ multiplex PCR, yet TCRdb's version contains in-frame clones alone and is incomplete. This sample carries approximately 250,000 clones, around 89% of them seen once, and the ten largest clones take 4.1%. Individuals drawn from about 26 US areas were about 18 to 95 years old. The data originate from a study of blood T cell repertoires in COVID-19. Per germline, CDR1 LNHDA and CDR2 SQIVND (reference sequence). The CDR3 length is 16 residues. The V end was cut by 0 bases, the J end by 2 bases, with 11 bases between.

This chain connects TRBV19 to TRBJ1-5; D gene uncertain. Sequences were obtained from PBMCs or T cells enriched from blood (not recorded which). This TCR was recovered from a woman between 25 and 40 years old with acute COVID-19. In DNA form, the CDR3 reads TGTGCCAGTAGTATAGATCTGGTGGAGGGCAATCAGCCCCAGCATTTT. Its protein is CASSIDLVEGNQPQHF.